This entry lists 22 T cell receptor beta chains sequenced from one sample in a study of CD8+CD57+ T cells in acquired aplastic anemia. TCR beta VDJ and CDR3 profiles were obtained from a genomic DNA template. A single record per CDR3 protein comes from TCRdb applying MiXCR to the reads. Of over 150,000 distinct CDR3 sequences in the sample, roughly half were seen once. Sequences were obtained from sorted CD4+, CD8+, or CD8+CD57+ T cells (not recorded which) from PBMCs. The receptor source for this set is a human donor in good health, serving as a control.

The chain is built from TRBV29-1 and TRBJ2-3; 9 bases line up with TRBD2. The length of the CDR3 is 14 residues. J gave up 1 base and V 4 bases, and 3 bases lay outside the gene matches. Per the germline V gene, CDR1 is SQVTM and CDR2 is ANQGSEA. The chain's CDR3 is CSVVKRGGTDTQYF. The CDR3 coding sequence is TGCAGCGTTGTGAAGCGGGGGGGCACAGATACGCAGTATTTT.

Turning to this clonotype: The junction differs from germline at one of its ends, possibly a read error. CDR3 in amino acids: CASSPHMAVNTGELFF. CDR3 sequence (DNA): TGTGCCAGTAGCCCCCACATGGCAGTGAACACCGGGGAACTGTTTTTT. The rearrangement links TRBV19 to TRBJ2-2, with D possibly TRBD2 on 5 matching bases. Germline values: CDR1 LNHDA, CDR2 SQIVND (reference sequence). The CDR3 contains 16 residues.

The V call is TRBV2, the J call TRBJ1-1; D is undetermined. CDR1 and CDR2 (germline): SNHLY, FYNNEI. The CDR3 covers 11 residues. Trimming left V 1 base short and J 8 bases short, with 5 bases between. The CDR3 is CASSEGTEAFF. In DNA, the CDR3 is TGTGCCAGCAGTGAAGGGACGGAAGCTTTCTTT.

Remarks on this clonotype: This could be a read error, since a much larger clone is one nucleotide away. The chain uses TRBV10-3 and TRBJ1-6, with no clear D. The CDR3 has 12 amino acids. Germline V CDR1 and CDR2: ENHRY, SYGVKD. V was trimmed by 5 bases and J by 9 bases, leaving 8 bases between them. For the CDR3, the DNA is TGTGCCATCAGTTTATACATTTCACCCCTCCACTTT. As protein: CAISLYISPLHF.

Only a few counts were recorded for this clonotype. The chain recombines TRBV6-5 with TRBJ1-5; no reliable D call. V was shortened by 0 bases and J by 1 base, with 13 bases between the two germline ends. CDR3 length: 17 residues. The germline V gene encodes CDR1 MNHEY and CDR2 SVGAGI. CDR3 sequence reads: CASSYSRRPGSNQPQHF. CDR3 in DNA: TGTGCCAGCAGTTACTCAAGGAGGCCGGGGAGCAATCAGCCCCAGCATTTT.

The chain combines TRBV6-5 with TRBJ2-3, with 8 bases fitting TRBD1. The V and J ends lost 6 bases and 4 bases, in that order; junction bases with no gene match: 3. The germline V gene has CDR1 MNHEY and CDR2 SVGAGI. CDR3 length equals 13 residues. CDR3 DNA sequence: TGTGCCAGCAGGACAGGGGTTGCAGATACGCAGTATTTT. It codes for CASRTGVADTQYF.

This clonotype occurred a few times. The gene calls are TRBV2 and TRBJ1-6; the D is unclear. Trimming took 8 bases from V and 8 from J, leaving 10 bases between them. CDR1 and CDR2 (germline): SNHLY, FYNNEI. The CDR3 is 12 amino acids. CDR3: CASEAGHSPLHF. CDR3 DNA: TGTGCCAGCGAGGCAGGCCATTCACCCCTCCACTTT.

As for this clonotype: Its ends do not fully match the called genes, so a read error is possible. The chain couples TRBV5-1 to TRBJ2-5, with 9 bases fitting TRBD2. The CDR3 has 16 residues. Germline V gene data show CDR1 as SGHRS and CDR2 as YFSETQ. CDR3 nucleotides: TGTGCCAGCAGCTTACAAGCGGGAGGTTTAGGCGAGACCCAGTACTTC. Translation gives CASSLQAGGLGETQYF.

This clonotype was counted many times. The genes are TRBV12-3 or TRBV12-4 and TRBJ2-1; TRBD2 agrees at 11 bases. V was clipped by 3 bases and J by 6 bases; unmatched bases: 1. The CDR3 totals 14 residues. In DNA, the CDR3 is TGTGCCAGCAGTTTTAGCGGGGGGGCCAATGAGCAGTTCTTC. Encoded protein: CASSFSGGANEQFF.

V and J are TRBV10-3 and TRBJ2-5, with TRBD1 identical over 8 bases. The CDR3 loop spans 14 amino acids. After removal of 8 bases from V and 5 bases from J, the junction contained 10 bases not matched to a gene. From germline, CDR1 is ENHRY and CDR2 SYGVKD. CDR3 loop: CAIGGQGAIETQYF. The DNA of the CDR3 is TGTGCCATCGGGGGGCAGGGGGCGATTGAGACCCAGTACTTC.

This chain connects TRBV15 to TRBJ1-4; D might be TRBD1 (6 bases). The CDR3 length is 19 residues. Germline V CDR1 and CDR2: LNHNV, YYDKDF (reference sequence). V was cut by 7 bases and J by 1 base, with 25 bases left in between. As DNA, the CDR3 is TGTGCCACCAACAACCTCCGGGACACAAAAACCGGAACTAATGAAAAACTGTTTTTT. Translation: CATNNLRDTKTGTNEKLFF. Together with reference TRBV15 and TRBJ1-4, the CDR3 gives the full variable domain: DAMVIQNPRYQVTQFGKPVTLSCSQTLNHNVMYWYQQKSSQAPKLLFHYYDKDFNNEADTPDNFQSRRPNTSFCFLDIRSPGLGDTAMYLCATNNLRDTKTGTNEKLFFGSGTQLSVL.

The V call is TRBV20-1, the J call TRBJ2-5; TRBD1 agrees at 11 bases. The CDR3 spans 16 residues. The germline gives CDR1 DFQATT, CDR2 SNEGSKA (reference sequence). V dropped 5 bases and J dropped 5; count of bases not matched to a gene: 13. CDR3 region: CSASLWTGGLGETQYF. DNA of the CDR3: TGCAGTGCTTCACTGTGGACAGGGGGCTTGGGTGAGACCCAGTACTTC.

V and J are TRBV19 and TRBJ2-1; 9 nucleotides agree with TRBD1. Germline CDR1 and CDR2: LNHDA and SQIVND (reference sequence). CDR3 size: 12 residues. Here the CDR3 DNA reads TGTGGGACCGGGACAGGGACGCATGAGCAGTTCTTC. Translating gives CGTGTGTHEQFF.

This clonotype has a count of ten or more. The V call is TRBV11-2, the J call TRBJ2-2; D possibly uses TRBD1 or TRBD2 (5 bases each). Trimming took off 1 base at V and 5 bases at J, with 11 bases between the two ends. The CDR3 is 15 amino acids. CDR1 and CDR2 (germline): SGHAT, FQNNGV. The CDR3 nucleotides read TGTGCCAGCAGCTTAGTGGGGGAGAAAACCGGGGAGCTGTTTTTT. This gives the protein CASSLVGEKTGELFF.

The genes are TRBV4-3 and TRBJ1-1, with 9 nucleotides matching TRBD1. The CDR3 sequence is 14 residues long. Per the germline V gene, CDR1 is LGHNA and CDR2 is YSLEER. V was clipped by 0 bases and J by 8 bases; unmatched bases: 4. The CDR3 bases are TGCGCCAGCAGCCAAGATCGGGACAGGGTGGAAGCTTTCTTT. This codes for CASSQDRDRVEAFF.

This clonotype showed up many times. This chain links TRBV20-1 with TRBJ1-4; a weak D match, TRBD1 (5 bases). V was trimmed by 7 bases and J by 10 bases, leaving 22 bases between them. CDR3 length: 14 amino acids. Looked up from germline, CDR1 is DFQATT and CDR2 is SNEGSKA (reference sequence). The CDR3 sequence is CSVGTPGMIAKLFF. The CDR3 DNA reads TGCAGTGTGGGGACCCCAGGGATGATAGCAAAACTGTTTTTT.

The DNA for the CDR3 is TGTGCCAGCAGCTTAGACGGGACAGGGGCTTCCGAGCAGTACTTC. Its protein product is CASSLDGTGASEQYF. This chain links TRBV7-9 with TRBJ2-7; 10 bases fit TRBD1. In germline, CDR1 is SEHNR, CDR2 FQNEAQ (reference sequence). The CDR3 has 15 amino acids. V gave up 1 base and J gave up 6 bases; unmatched junction bases: 6.

V is TRBV19 and J is TRBJ2-1, with 13 positions matching TRBD2. The CDR3 totals 17 residues. CDR1 is LNHDA, CDR2 SQIVND, per germline (reference sequence). V was clipped by 6 bases and J by 2 bases; unmatched bases: 7. The DNA of the CDR3 is TGTGCCAGTAGGCGGACTAGCGGGAGTCCCACCTACAATGAGCAGTTCTTC. It encodes CASRRTSGSPTYNEQFF.

This chain uses TRBV7-2 with TRBJ2-1, with 12 bases aligning to TRBD2. V lost 4 bases and J lost 4; bases outside the gene matches: 5. Germline V lookup: CDR1 SGHTA, CDR2 FQGNSA. There are 16 residues in the CDR3. CDR3 in amino acids: CASSSGLAGGYNEQFF. The DNA of the CDR3 is TGTGCCAGCAGCTCGGGACTAGCGGGCGGGTACAATGAGCAGTTCTTC.

The rearrangement links TRBV7-8 to TRBJ2-5, with 7 bases identical to TRBD1. The CDR3 sequence is 17 residues long. V dropped 6 bases and J dropped 2; count of bases not matched to a gene: 15. Germline CDR1 and CDR2: SGHVS and FQNEAQ. The chain's CDR3 is CASRTRRQGEVQETQYF. The CDR3, as DNA: TGTGCCAGCAGGACCCGAAGACAGGGAGAGGTTCAAGAGACCCAGTACTTC.

The chain has TRBV7-2 and TRBJ2-7; 11 positions agree with TRBD2. Per the germline V gene, CDR1 is SGHTA and CDR2 is FQGNSA. The CDR3 extends over 13 amino acids. V shed 3 bases, J shed 6 bases, and the junction held 1 base outside the gene matches. CDR3 nucleotides: TGTGCCAGCAGCTTGGGACTAGCGGTCGAGCAGTACTTC. Translated, it gives CASSLGLAVEQYF.

This chain connects TRBV7-2 to TRBJ1-6; no firm D call. The germline gives CDR1 SGHTA, CDR2 FQGNSA. With 2 bases removed from V and 7 bases from J, the gap between germline ends came to 12 bases. CDR3 length: 15 residues. The CDR3 nucleotides read TGTGCCAGCAGCTTACGGGAGGGAGGGAATTCACCCCTCCACTTT. Protein product: CASSLREGGNSPLHF.